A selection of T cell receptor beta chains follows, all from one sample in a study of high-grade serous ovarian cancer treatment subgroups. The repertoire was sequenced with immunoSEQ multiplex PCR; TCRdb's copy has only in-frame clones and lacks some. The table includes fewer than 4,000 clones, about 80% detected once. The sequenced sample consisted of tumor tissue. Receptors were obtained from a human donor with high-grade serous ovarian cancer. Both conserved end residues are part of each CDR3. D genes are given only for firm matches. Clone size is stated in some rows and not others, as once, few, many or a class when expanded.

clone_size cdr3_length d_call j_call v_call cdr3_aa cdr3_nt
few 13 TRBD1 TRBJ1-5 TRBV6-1 CATTDRGNQPQHF TGTGCCACCACGGACAGGGGCAATCAGCCCCAGCATTTT
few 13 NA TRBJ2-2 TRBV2 CASSVRGSGELFF TGTGCCAGCAGTGTCCGAGGGTCCGGGGAGCTGTTTTTT
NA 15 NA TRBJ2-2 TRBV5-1 CASSLNNQNTGELFF TGCGCCAGCAGCTTGAACAACCAGAACACCGGGGAGCTGTTTTTT
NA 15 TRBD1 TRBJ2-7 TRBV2 CASSEVGQGAYEQYF TGTGCCAGCAGCGAGGTGGGACAGGGGGCATACGAGCAGTACTTC
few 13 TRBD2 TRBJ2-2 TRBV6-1 CASTSGSAGELFF TGTGCCAGCACTAGCGGGAGTGCCGGGGAGCTGTTTTTT
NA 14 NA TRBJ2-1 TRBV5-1 CASRGLLSYNEQFF TGCGCCAGCAGAGGACTTCTCTCCTACAATGAGCAGTTCTTC
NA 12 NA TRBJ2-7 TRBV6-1 CASGGRGREQYF TGTGCCAGCGGGGGCAGGGGAAGGGAGCAGTACTTC
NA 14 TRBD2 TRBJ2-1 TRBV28 CASQGTSGGNEQFF TGTGCCAGCCAGGGGACTAGCGGGGGCAATGAGCAGTTCTTC
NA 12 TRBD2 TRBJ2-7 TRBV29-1 CSVASGSYEQYF TGCAGCGTCGCAAGCGGGAGTTACGAGCAGTACTTC
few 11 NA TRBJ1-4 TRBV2 CAFGSREKLFF TGTGCCTTTGGTTCTAGGGAAAAACTGTTTTTT
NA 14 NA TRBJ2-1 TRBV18 CASSPPRHNNEQFF TGTGCCAGCTCACCACCCCGACATAACAATGAGCAGTTCTTC
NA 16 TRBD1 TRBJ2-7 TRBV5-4 CASSRRPGTGNYEQYF TGTGCCAGCAGCCGTCGTCCCGGGACAGGTAACTACGAGCAGTACTTC
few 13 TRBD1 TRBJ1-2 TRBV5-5 CASSPGGDYGYTF TGTGCCAGCAGCCCAGGGGGCGACTATGGCTACACCTTC
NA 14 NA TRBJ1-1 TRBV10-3 CAISEAGEDTEAFF TGTGCCATCAGTGAAGCGGGAGAGGACACTGAAGCTTTCTTT
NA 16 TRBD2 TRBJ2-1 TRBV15 CATSSGLAEEYNEQFF TGTGCCACCAGCAGCGGACTAGCGGAAGAATACAATGAGCAGTTCTTC
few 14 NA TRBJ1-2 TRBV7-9 CASSFQGTSSGYTF TGTGCCAGCAGCTTCCAGGGGACCTCTTCTGGCTACACCTTC
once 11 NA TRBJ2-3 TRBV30 CAWESRDTQYF TGTGCCTGGGAGTCCCGCGATACGCAGTATTTT
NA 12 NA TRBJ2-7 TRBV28 CASGTSSYEQYF TGTGCCAGCGGGACGAGTTCCTACGAGCAGTACTTC
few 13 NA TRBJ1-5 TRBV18 CASSPQGNQPQHF TGTGCCAGCTCACCACAAGGCAATCAGCCCCAGCATTTT
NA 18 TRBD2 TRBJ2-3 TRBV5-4 CASSLVGLAGGPSNTQYF TGTGCCAGCAGCTTGGTAGGACTAGCGGGAGGCCCATCGAATACGCAGTATTTT
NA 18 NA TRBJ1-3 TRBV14 CASSQELGGHASGNTIYF TGTGCCAGCAGCCAAGAATTGGGAGGGCATGCCTCTGGAAACACCATATATTTT
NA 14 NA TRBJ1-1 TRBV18 CASSPMGLDTEAFF TGTGCCAGCTCACCAATGGGGTTGGACACTGAAGCTTTCTTT
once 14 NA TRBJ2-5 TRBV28 CASSLLGIQETQYF TGTGCCAGCAGTTTATTGGGGATTCAAGAGACCCAGTACTTC
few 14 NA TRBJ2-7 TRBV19 CATVSSTRSYEQYF TGTGCCACCGTCTCCTCGACAAGGAGCTACGAGCAGTACTTC
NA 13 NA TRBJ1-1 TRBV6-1 CASRDRGNTEAFF TGTGCCAGCAGGGACAGAGGGAACACTGAAGCTTTCTTT
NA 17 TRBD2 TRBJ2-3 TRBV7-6 CASRAGTSGTSTDTQYF TGTGCCAGCAGGGCCGGGACTAGCGGGACAAGCACAGATACGCAGTATTTT
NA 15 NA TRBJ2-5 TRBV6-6 CASSYIRGPGETQYF TGTGCCAGCAGTTACATCAGGGGCCCGGGGGAGACCCAGTACTTC
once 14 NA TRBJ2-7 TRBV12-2 CASHPVGDTGPAYF TGTGCAAGTCACCCGGTAGGGGACACCGGCCCGGCGTACTTC